One sample yielded the 3 T cell receptor beta chains listed below, sequenced in a study of chemoradiotherapy in HPV16-positive cancers. Some clones are missing from TCRdb's copy, which holds only in-frame ones; the method was immunoSEQ multiplex PCR. Among approximately 13,000 clones listed, roughly 89% were seen once. Sample: blood, taken from a patient who underwent chemoradiotherapy. These TCRs come from a human donor with HPV-associated anogenital cancer.

V usage is TRBV2 and J usage is TRBJ1-4; a weak D match, TRBD1 (5 bases). Deletions cut 5 bases from V and 3 bases from J, with 10 bases between. The CDR3 loop spans 14 amino acids. Germline V gives CDR1 SNHLY, CDR2 FYNNEI. The CDR3 loop reads CASSLGGSNEKLFF. The CDR3 DNA follows: TGTGCCAGCAGTTTGGGGGGATCTAATGAAAAACTGTTTTTT.

V gene TRBV10-3 combines with J gene TRBJ2-7; possible D gene TRBD2, 6 bases. V gave up 11 bases and J gave up 4 bases, with 6 bases separating them. CDR1 is ENHRY and CDR2 is SYGVKD in the germline V gene. This CDR3 region has 9 residues. CDR3 DNA sequence: TGTGCCGCGGGATACGAGCAGTACTTC. Translated: CAAGYEQYF.

This chain links TRBV14 with TRBJ2-1; 12 bases align to TRBD2. Germline V gene data show CDR1 as SGHDN and CDR2 as FVKESK. The CDR3 consists of 16 residues. After removal of 2 bases from V and 6 bases from J, the junction contained 5 bases not matched to a gene. The CDR3 DNA is TGTGCCAGCAGCCAACTAGCGGGAGGGCCGAGCAATGAGCAGTTCTTC. Residues: CASSQLAGGPSNEQFF.